Sequencing of this T cell receptor (beta chain) was carried out in a study of T cell clones after liver transplantation (dated by TCRdb to 2018 to 2020). For the wider study: ITN030ST, the source of the samples, was a randomized trial that attempted immunosuppression withdrawal within 2 years of liver transplantation. Donor-reactive T cell clones were identified using TCRbeta sequencing after a pre-transplant mixed lymphocyte reaction and were then followed in post-transplant blood. As an antigen-independent comparator for the donor-reactive sequences, third party-reactive TCRbeta sequences from pre-transplant MLRs were identified as well. Of the eight recipients, a few were HCV-positive, while the remaining recipients had been transplanted for non-autoimmune, non-viral indications. No induction therapy was given to the subjects, and standard immunosuppression was administered until randomization at 12-24 months post-transplant. Tolerance meant complete immunosuppression withdrawal for at least one year without liver enzymes rising beyond twice the upper limit of normal. Blood samples were collected pre-transplant, then pre-randomization ahead of withdrawal, and finally post-randomization once withdrawal had either been completed or failed. The studied cohort comprised 8 liver transplant recipients, 3 classified as tolerant and 5 as non-tolerant.

Unstimulated PBMCs, after thawing, were stained for CD3, CD4 and CD8 and then FACS-sorted into CD3+CD4+ and CD3+CD8+ populations. Each of the 8 studied subjects was randomized to immunosuppression withdrawal. The Qiagen DNeasy Blood and Tissue Kit was used for isolation of genomic DNA. For this clone: Its antigen is currently not known. No much larger clone is present one base from it, and per-base qualities are unavailable.

Using immunoSEQ, frozen genomic DNA was subjected to high-throughput TCRbeta CDR3 sequencing, a process that included PCR amplification, mapping, bias correction and internal controls. On the authors' methods: Only productive rearrangements were retained, with each unique TCRbeta sequence defined by its CDR3 nucleotide sequence together with its V and J gene. For a sequence to be called donor-reactive, it needed a frequency of at least 0.01% and at least 5-fold expansion in CFSE-low cells compared with unstimulated pre-transplant cells. Minimum frequency thresholds were set for each subject based on the unstimulated sample with the lowest template count, ensuring at least 90% detection power. Jensen-Shannon divergence between the top 1000 TCRbeta sequences post-transplant and pre-transplant was used to measure repertoire turnover. Two-sided Fisher's exact tests were used to test for changes in how often donor-reactive sequences were detected. The clones in this table, taken by TCRdb from immuneACCESS, are in-frame only. Not every clone is retained; where verified, under half of the shortfall comes from an unresolved V gene, and the cause of the rest is unknown. V and J calls and clone size are those listed in that table; D and trimming were worked out from the DNA. The sample yields roughly 51,000 clones; 55% to 75% were counted once. Around 9.5% of the sample is in the top ten clones.

Results and caveats for the whole study, not just this receptor: In two subjects, low numbers of available donor cells limited the measurable donor-reactive repertoire. After accounting for repertoire turnover, donor-reactive detection was significantly reduced in 7 of 8 subjects for CD4 and 8 of 8 for CD8. The conclusions were considered preliminary, being limited by small, heterogeneous patient numbers and non-standardized post-transplant time points. Donor-reactive sequences declined more than third party-reactive ones, suggesting partial antigen-specific deletion unrelated to withdrawal success. A significant post-transplant decrease in circulating donor-reactive CD4 TCRbeta sequences was observed in 5 of 8 subjects, irrespective of tolerance or HCV status. Since no allograft tissue specimens were available, donor-reactive T cells may have migrated into the graft instead of being deleted.

This receptor was obtained from a human patient who received a liver transplant. Where a transplant has occurred, the graft donor may have supplied some of the T cells. Material: CD4+ T cells from blood, obtained around 54 months after liver transplant.

CDR3 region: CASSYPQENTEAFF. In nucleotides, the sequence is TGTGCCAGCAGTTACCCTCAGGAGAACACTGAAGCTTTCTTT. The chain couples TRBV6-6 to TRBJ1-1, with the D gene not confidently named. The CDR1 and CDR2 encoded by the germline V gene (reference sequence) are MNHNY and SVGAGI. Trimming costs V 2 bases and J 1 base, and their ends lie 8 bases apart. Inclusive of the bounding cysteine and phenylalanine, the CDR3 is 14 residues long. Just the 42-base CDR3 DNA is kept, in frame starting at base 1.